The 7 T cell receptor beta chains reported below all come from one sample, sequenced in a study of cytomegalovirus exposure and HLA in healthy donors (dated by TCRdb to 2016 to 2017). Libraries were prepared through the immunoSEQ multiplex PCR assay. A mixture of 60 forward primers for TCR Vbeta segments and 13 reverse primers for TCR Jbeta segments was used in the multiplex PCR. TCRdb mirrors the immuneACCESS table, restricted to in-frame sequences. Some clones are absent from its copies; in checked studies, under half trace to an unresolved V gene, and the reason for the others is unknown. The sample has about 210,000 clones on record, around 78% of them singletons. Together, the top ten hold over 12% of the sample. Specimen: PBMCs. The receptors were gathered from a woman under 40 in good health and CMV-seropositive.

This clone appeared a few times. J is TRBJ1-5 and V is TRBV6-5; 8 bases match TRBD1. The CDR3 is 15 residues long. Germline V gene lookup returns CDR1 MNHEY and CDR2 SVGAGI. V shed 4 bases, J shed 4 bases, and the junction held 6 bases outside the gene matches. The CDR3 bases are TGTGCCAGCAGTTCCGGACAGGGCTGGAATCAGCCCCAGCATTTT. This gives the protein CASSSGQGWNQPQHF.

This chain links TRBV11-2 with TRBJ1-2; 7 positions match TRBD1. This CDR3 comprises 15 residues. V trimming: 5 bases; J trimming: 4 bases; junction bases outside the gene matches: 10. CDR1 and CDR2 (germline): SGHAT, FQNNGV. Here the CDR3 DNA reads TGTGCCAGCAGCACAACATGGGACAGCAGCTATGGCTACACCTTC. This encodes CASSTTWDSSYGYTF.

In DNA, the CDR3 is TGTGCCGGAGCCGCAGGGGGTCAGCCCCAGCATTTT. Residues: CAGAAGGQPQHF. The rearrangement links TRBV28 to TRBJ1-5, with 7 bases matching TRBD1. Looked up from germline, CDR1 is MDHEN and CDR2 is SYDVKM. J was trimmed by 6 bases and V by 11 bases; bases with no gene match: 7. CDR3 size: 12 residues.

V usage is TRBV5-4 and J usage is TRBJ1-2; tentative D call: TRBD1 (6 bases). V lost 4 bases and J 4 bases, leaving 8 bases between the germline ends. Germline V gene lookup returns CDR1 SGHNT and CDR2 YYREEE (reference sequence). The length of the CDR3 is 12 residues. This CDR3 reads CASSQDSYGYTF. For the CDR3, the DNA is TGTGCCAGCAGCCAGGACAGCTATGGCTACACCTTC.

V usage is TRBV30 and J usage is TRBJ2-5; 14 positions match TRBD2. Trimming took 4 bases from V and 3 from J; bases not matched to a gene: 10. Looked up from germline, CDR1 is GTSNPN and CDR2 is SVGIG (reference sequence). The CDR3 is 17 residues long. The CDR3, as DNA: TGTGCCTGGAATATGGGACTAGCGGGAGTCGGGGAAGAGACCCAGTACTTC. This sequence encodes CAWNMGLAGVGEETQYF.

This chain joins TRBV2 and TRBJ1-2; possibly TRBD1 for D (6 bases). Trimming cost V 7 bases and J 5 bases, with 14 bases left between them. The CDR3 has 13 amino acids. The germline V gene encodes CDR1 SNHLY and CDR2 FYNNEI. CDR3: CASTPGTQYGYTF. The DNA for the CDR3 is TGTGCCAGCACCCCCGGGACACAGTATGGCTACACCTTC.

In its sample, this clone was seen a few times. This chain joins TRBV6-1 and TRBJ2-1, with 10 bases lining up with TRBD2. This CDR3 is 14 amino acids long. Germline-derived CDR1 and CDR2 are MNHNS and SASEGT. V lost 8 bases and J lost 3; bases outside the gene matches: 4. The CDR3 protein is CASSLAGNYNEQFF. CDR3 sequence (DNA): TGTGCCAGCTCACTAGCGGGAAACTACAATGAGCAGTTCTTC.